The 3 T cell receptor beta chains given below trace back to one sample, sequenced in a study of blood T cell repertoires in COVID-19. Assay used: immunoSEQ multiplex PCR; TCRdb lists only in-frame clones, some missing. The sample records about 190,000 clones, approximately 90% being singletons. The sequenced sample consisted of peripheral blood. Source of these receptors: a woman aged 70-85 years with COVID-19, enrolled during active disease.

The chain is built from TRBV5-1 and TRBJ2-7; D may be TRBD2 (6 bases). V lost 0 bases to trimming and J lost 2 bases, with 12 bases between them. The CDR3 spans 15 residues. Per the germline V gene, CDR1 is SGHRS and CDR2 is YFSETQ. The CDR3 DNA is TGCGCCAGCAGCTTGGCCGGGACTTTAACCTACGAGCAGTACTTC. It encodes CASSLAGTLTYEQYF.

This chain joins TRBV7-9 and TRBJ1-6; D gene ambiguous. Trimming removed 5 bases at V and 4 bases at J, with 6 bases between. CDR3 size: 13 residues. Germline V CDR1 and CDR2: SEHNR, FQNEAQ (reference sequence). The CDR3 loop is CASSRQYNSPLHF. As DNA, the CDR3 is TGTGCCAGCAGCCGACAATATAATTCACCCCTCCACTTT.

This clone appeared a single time. V gene TRBV4-1 combines with J gene TRBJ2-7; D perhaps matches TRBD2 (5 bases). Per the germline V gene, CDR1 is MGHRA and CDR2 is YSYEKL. The CDR3 is made up of 15 amino acids. The ends were cut back, 0 bases at V and 4 bases at J, with 13 bases in the middle. Written as DNA, the CDR3 is TGCGCCAGCAGCCAAGATCTCGCGGGCGTATACGAGCAGTACTTC. Encoded protein: CASSQDLAGVYEQYF.